Each of the 15 T cell receptor beta chains below was sequenced from the same sample in a study of T-cell reconstitution after alpha-beta-depleted transplantation in children. The library targeted TCRbeta and was prepared with unique molecular identifiers. One entry per CDR3 protein, called by TCRdb with MiXCR from the PCR reads. Among about 260,000 distinct CDR3 sequences, roughly 8.2% were seen once, and the ten largest hold less than 8%. The sample in question was PBMCs, mostly from graft donor cells, obtained 180 days after TCRalphabeta/CD19-depleted stem cell transplant. The source is a male patient between 10 and 17 years old who had a stem cell transplant for acute lymphoblastic leukemia, so the T cells may come from the graft donor.

CDR3 sequence: CASSFSRIPYEQYF. CDR3 DNA: TGTGCCAGCAGCTTTTCTCGGATTCCCTACGAGCAGTACTTC. V is TRBV5-6 and J is TRBJ2-7; D gene unclear. The ends were cut back, 2 bases at V and 2 bases at J, with 11 bases in the middle. There are 14 residues in the CDR3. From germline, CDR1 is SGHDT and CDR2 YYEEEE.

This clonotype was seen at least ten times. The chain joins TRBV29-1 to TRBJ2-5; D is unresolved. V gave up 3 bases and J gave up 1 base, with 9 bases separating them. The length of the CDR3 is 13 residues. Germline V CDR1 and CDR2: SQVTM, ANQGSEA. The CDR3 bases are TGCAGCGTTGAGGGTCGGGTCCAAGAGACCCAGTACTTC. Its translation: CSVEGRVQETQYF.

This clonotype was detected many times. This chain links TRBV3-1 with TRBJ1-5; 9 bases line up with TRBD1. V gave up 4 bases and J gave up 7 bases; unmatched junction bases: 8. This CDR3 region has 15 residues. CDR1 is LGHDT and CDR2 is YNNKEL in the germline V gene (reference sequence). CDR3 DNA: TGTGCCAGCAGCCTTCCGGGACAGGGTATCCAGCCCCAGCATTTT. This sequence encodes CASSLPGQGIQPQHF.

In its sample, this clonotype was seen many times. The chain carries TRBV7-2 and TRBJ2-5; 9 bases are a match to TRBD2. CDR3 length: 17 residues. V lost 3 bases to trimming and J lost 2 bases; unmatched junction nucleotides: 10. Germline V gene lookup returns CDR1 SGHTA and CDR2 FQGNSA. DNA for the CDR3: TGTGCCAGCAGCTTGTTCGGACTAGCGCCAGTGCAAGAGACCCAGTACTTC. It yields the protein CASSLFGLAPVQETQYF.

Ten or more counts support this clonotype. The J gene is TRBJ2-3, the V gene TRBV29-1; 7 bases line up with TRBD2. The CDR3 contains 15 residues. Germline V gene data show CDR1 as SQVTM and CDR2 as ANQGSEA. The V gene end was trimmed by 5 bases and the J gene end by 2 bases; junction bases not matched to a gene: 10. CDR3: CSVTRTSLPTDTQYF. CDR3 sequence (DNA): TGCAGCGTTACACGGACTAGTCTCCCCACAGATACGCAGTATTTT.

This clonotype appeared many times. V gene TRBV5-1 combines with J gene TRBJ2-5; 9 nucleotides match TRBD2. V shed 0 bases, J shed 1 base, and the junction held 4 bases outside the gene matches. This CDR3 is 16 amino acids long. CDR1 is SGHRS and CDR2 is YFSETQ in the germline V gene. CDR3 protein: CASSLGGRGFQETQYF. Here the CDR3 DNA reads TGCGCCAGCAGCTTGGGCGGGAGGGGGTTCCAAGAGACCCAGTACTTC.

The sample holds many counts of this clonotype. CDR3 DNA: TGCGCCAGCAGCCAAGAAACCAGCACCGGGGAGCTGTTTTTT. Protein product: CASSQETSTGELFF. The V call is TRBV4-3, the J call TRBJ2-2; no reliable D call. The germline V gene has CDR1 LGHNA and CDR2 YSLEER. The CDR3 spans 14 residues. V shed 0 bases and J shed 4 bases, with 6 bases lying between them.

This clonotype was recorded at least ten times. The chain joins TRBV5-1 to TRBJ2-7, with D possibly being TRBD2 (5 bases). The germline gives CDR1 SGHRS, CDR2 YFSETQ. The V end lost 0 bases, the J end lost 0 bases, and 7 bases lay between the germline ends. The CDR3 runs 14 residues. DNA of the CDR3: TGCGCCAGCAGCTTGGACACTAGCTCCTACGAGCAGTACTTC. Its translation is CASSLDTSSYEQYF.

The chain links TRBV14 to TRBJ2-7, with D possibly matching TRBD2 (6 bases). The CDR3 spans 12 residues. Deletions cut 4 bases from V and 6 bases from J, with 10 bases between. Per the germline V gene, CDR1 is SGHDN and CDR2 is FVKESK. The CDR3 loop is CASSRWGVEQYF. CDR3 in DNA: TGTGCCAGCAGCCGATGGGGGGTCGAGCAGTACTTC.

This clonotype was observed a handful of times. The chain has TRBV7-8 and TRBJ2-7, with 7 nucleotides matching TRBD2. Per the germline V gene, CDR1 is SGHVS and CDR2 is FQNEAQ. The CDR3 consists of 15 residues. V shed 6 bases and J 3 bases; nucleotides not matched to a gene: 11. CDR3 bases: TGTGCCAGCAGTTTCCAAGGGGACTACCTCTACGAGCAGTACTTC. Translating it yields CASSFQGDYLYEQYF.

This clonotype was found many times. The V call is TRBV5-1, the J call TRBJ2-5; D might be TRBD1 (5 bases). Germline V lookup: CDR1 SGHRS, CDR2 YFSETQ. V was clipped by 1 base and J by 0 bases, with 13 bases between them. The CDR3 length is 16 residues. This CDR3 reads CASSLSLAGNQETQYF. In DNA, the CDR3 is TGCGCCAGCAGCTTGTCCCTGGCAGGGAACCAAGAGACCCAGTACTTC. The complete variable domain, with remaining parts taken from reference TRBV5-1 and TRBJ2-5, reads KAGVTQTPRYLIKTRGQQVTLSCSPISGHRSVSWYQQTPGQGLQFLFEYFSETQRNKGNFPGRFSGRQFSNSRSEMNVSTLELGDSALYLCASSLSLAGNQETQYFGPGTRLLVL.

The gene calls are TRBV4-2 and TRBJ2-7; 8 bases align to TRBD1. Germline lookup yields CDR1 LGHNA and CDR2 YNFKEQ. V lost 4 bases to trimming and J lost 10 bases; unmatched junction nucleotides: 9. The CDR3 consists of 13 residues. The CDR3 sequence: CASSPDREREQYF. The DNA for the CDR3 is TGTGCCAGCAGCCCGGACAGGGAAAGAGAACAGTACTTC.

The table lists this clonotype with many counts. The chain recombines TRBV11-2 with TRBJ1-3; D perhaps matches TRBD1 (5 bases). The length of the CDR3 is 13 residues. The V and J ends lost 10 bases and 4 bases respectively, with 14 bases between them. Germline CDR1 is SGHAT and CDR2 is FQNNGV. The CDR3 DNA sequence: TGTGCCAACCACCGGGGCCGCGGAAACACCATATATTTT. This encodes CANHRGRGNTIYF.

This clonotype was detected ten times or more. This chain joins TRBV6-2 or TRBV6-3 and TRBJ1-1; perhaps TRBD1 as D (6 bases). The V gene's germline CDR1 is MNHEY and CDR2 SVGEGT. The V end lost 2 bases, the J end lost 1 base, and 11 bases lay between the germline ends. This CDR3 comprises 15 residues. The DNA for the CDR3 is TGTGCCAGCAGTTACCCCTACAGGGAGAACACTGAAGCTTTCTTT. This sequence encodes CASSYPYRENTEAFF.

This clonotype was seen repeatedly, ten times or more. The V gene is TRBV27, the J gene TRBJ2-7, with D tentatively TRBD2 (6 bases). V was pared by 3 bases and J by 3 bases, with 12 bases between. Looked up from germline, CDR1 is MNHEY and CDR2 is SMNVEV (reference sequence). The CDR3 is 14 amino acids. The CDR3 DNA is TGTGCCAGCAGTTTGGCGGGGAACCTCTACGAGCAGTACTTC. Protein sequence: CASSLAGNLYEQYF.